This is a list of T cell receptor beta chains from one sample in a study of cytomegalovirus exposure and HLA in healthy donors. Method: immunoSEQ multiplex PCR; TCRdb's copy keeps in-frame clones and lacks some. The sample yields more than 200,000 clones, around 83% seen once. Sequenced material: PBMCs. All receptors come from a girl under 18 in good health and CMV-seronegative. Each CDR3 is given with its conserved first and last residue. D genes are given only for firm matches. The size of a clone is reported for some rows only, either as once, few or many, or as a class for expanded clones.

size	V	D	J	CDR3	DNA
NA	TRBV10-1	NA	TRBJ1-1	CASSELQRGEAFF	TGCGCCAGCAGTGAGTTACAACGGGGTGAAGCTTTCTTT
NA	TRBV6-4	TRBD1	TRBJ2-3	CASRPTGGETDTQYF	TGTGCCAGCAGGCCCACAGGGGGCGAGACAGATACGCAGTATTTT
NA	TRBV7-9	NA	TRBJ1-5	CASSLGGGEGQPQHF	TGTGCCAGCAGCTTAGGGGGGGGCGAGGGTCAGCCCCAGCATTTT
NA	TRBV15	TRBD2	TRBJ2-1	CATSRVGGSSYNEQFF	TGTGCCACCAGCAGAGTAGGCGGGAGCTCCTACAATGAGCAGTTCTTC
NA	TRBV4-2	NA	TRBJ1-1	CASSQQGYRTEAFF	TGTGCCAGCAGCCAACAGGGGTATCGGACTGAAGCTTTCTTT
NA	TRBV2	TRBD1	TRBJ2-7	CASSDEPGQGSPEQYF	TGTGCCAGCAGTGATGAGCCGGGACAGGGATCCCCCGAGCAGTACTTC
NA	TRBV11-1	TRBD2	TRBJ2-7	CASGREPPYEQYF	TGTGCCAGCGGGCGGGAGCCCCCCTACGAGCAGTACTTC
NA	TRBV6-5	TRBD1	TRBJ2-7	CASSYYRQGRREQYF	TGTGCCAGCAGTTACTACCGACAGGGGAGGCGGGAGCAGTACTTC
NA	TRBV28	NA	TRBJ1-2	CASSLEPRTVYGYTF	TGTGCCAGCAGTTTAGAGCCTAGGACAGTTTATGGCTACACCTTC
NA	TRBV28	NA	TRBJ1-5	CASSPLEASSNQPQHF	TGTGCCAGCAGTCCGCTAGAAGCATCTAGCAATCAGCCCCAGCATTTT
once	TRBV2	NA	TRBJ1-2	CASSEISTYGYTF	TGTGCCAGCAGTGAAATCAGTACCTATGGCTACACCTTC
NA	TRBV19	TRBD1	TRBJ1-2	CASSPRTGQRYGYTF	TGTGCCAGTAGTCCAAGGACAGGGCAGAGATATGGCTACACCTTC
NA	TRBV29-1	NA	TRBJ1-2	CSVESQNPYGYTF	TGCAGCGTTGAATCACAGAACCCATATGGCTACACCTTC
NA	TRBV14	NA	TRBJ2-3	CASSLGGTQYF	TGTGCCAGCAGCTTAGGAGGCACGCAGTATTTT